The 12 T cell receptor beta chains listed next were all sequenced from one sample in a study of CD4 T cells in relation to SARS-CoV-2 and coronaviruses. Only in-frame clones appear in the TCRdb table, and some are missing; sequencing was by immunoSEQ multiplex PCR. The sample includes tens of thousands of clones, about 84% of them seen just once. Their specific antigens are unknown. Before the COVID-19 pandemic, during about 2010-2018, CD4+ T cells were taken from unexposed donors. The cells were cultured for 10 days before CD4+ T cells were isolated. Input material: CD4+ T cells from PBMCs, cultured in vitro. The receptors originated from a human donor in good health.

In its sample, this clone ranks as large. The chain recombines TRBV3-1 (or the pseudogene TRBV3-2) with TRBJ2-2, with 14 bases lining up with TRBD2. The CDR3 has 15 residues. The ends lost 4 bases at V and 10 bases at J; junction bases unmatched: 5. Looked up from germline, CDR1 is LGHDT and CDR2 is YNNKEL (reference sequence). The chain's CDR3 is CASSPWTSGRLELFF. Here the CDR3 DNA reads TGTGCCAGCAGCCCATGGACTAGCGGGAGGTTGGAGCTGTTTTTT.

This clone was counted a few times. V is TRBV19 and J is TRBJ1-5, with D perhaps matching TRBD1 (6 bases). The germline gives CDR1 LNHDA, CDR2 SQIVND (reference sequence). Trimming stripped 8 bases from V and 4 bases from J, with 9 bases between. The CDR3 has 12 amino acids. This CDR3 is CASRTDNQPQHF. DNA for the CDR3: TGTGCCAGTCGGACAGATAATCAGCCCCAGCATTTT.

The sample holds one count of this clone. The CDR3 loop is CASSLGSGSFNEQFF. In DNA, the CDR3 is TGCGCCAGCAGCTTGGGTAGCGGGAGCTTCAATGAGCAGTTCTTC. This sequence joins TRBV5-1 and TRBJ2-1; 9 bases match TRBD2. Germline assignment: CDR1 SGHRS and CDR2 YFSETQ. This CDR3 region has 15 residues. Germline trimming cut 0 bases from V and 6 bases from J; bases unmatched to any gene: 4.

The rearrangement links TRBV5-1 to TRBJ2-7; D gene ambiguous. Germline V CDR1 and CDR2: SGHRS, YFSETQ. With 4 bases removed from V and 5 bases from J, the gap between germline ends came to 19 bases. CDR3 length equals 15 residues. CDR3 bases: TGCGCCAGCAGCCGAGACGGACGCGAAGGCCACGAGCAGTACTTC. This gives the protein CASSRDGREGHEQYF.

This chain connects TRBV6-5 to TRBJ2-3; D is unclear. Trimming pared 3 bases from V and 3 bases from J, leaving 16 bases between. Germline CDR1 and CDR2: MNHEY and SVGAGI. The CDR3 length is 16 residues. The CDR3 DNA follows: TGTGCCAGCAGTTATGAAGCTATGGGTGGGACAGATACGCAGTATTTT. It translates to CASSYEAMGGTDTQYF.

Here the CDR3 DNA reads TGTGCCAGCAGTTTACCCGGGACAGGGAGGAATCAGCCCCAGCATTTT. This codes for CASSLPGTGRNQPQHF. V and J are TRBV28 and TRBJ1-5, with TRBD1 identical over 9 bases. The CDR3 runs 16 residues. V lost 2 bases and J lost 4; bases outside the gene matches: 6. Germline V CDR1 and CDR2: MDHEN, SYDVKM.

The V and J genes are TRBV2 and TRBJ2-7; 8 bases map to TRBD1. Germline V CDR1 and CDR2: SNHLY, FYNNEI. V was clipped by 6 bases and J by 0 bases; unmatched bases: 4. The CDR3 spans 14 residues. CDR3 residues: CASRTTGVSYEQYF. CDR3 nucleotide sequence: TGTGCCAGCAGAACGACAGGGGTCTCCTACGAGCAGTACTTC.

Only a few counts were recorded for this clone. The CDR3 region has the DNA TGTGCCAGCAGCCAGGGAGAGGGACTAGCGGGTAGACAGTTCTTC. This sequence encodes CASSQGEGLAGRQFF. The rearrangement uses TRBV3-1 (or the pseudogene TRBV3-2) and TRBJ2-1, with 12 bases lining up with TRBD2. Per germline, CDR1 LGHDT and CDR2 YNNKEL (reference sequence). The CDR3 runs to 15 residues. J lost 13 bases, V lost 3 bases, and 10 bases had no gene match.

The chain employs TRBV30 and TRBJ2-3; D gene uncertain. Trimming took off 2 bases at V and 2 bases at J, with 14 bases between the two ends. The germline gives CDR1 GTSNPN, CDR2 SVGIG (reference sequence). The CDR3 covers 15 residues. The CDR3 reads CAWSLSRAYTDTQYF. As DNA, the CDR3 is TGTGCCTGGAGTTTAAGTAGGGCATACACAGATACGCAGTATTTT.

CDR3 protein: CASSPTKQGGYQETQYF. The CDR3 nucleotides are TGCGCCAGCAGCCCCACAAAACAGGGGGGGTACCAAGAGACCCAGTACTTC. This chain joins TRBV5-1 and TRBJ2-5, with a possible D match to TRBD1 (8 bases). V lost 4 bases, J lost 0 bases, and 19 bases lay in between. Germline CDR1 SGHRS, CDR2 YFSETQ. This CDR3 region has 17 residues.

This chain links TRBV4-2 with TRBJ2-7; no definite D call. Trimming stripped 1 base from V and 4 bases from J, with 5 bases between. The CDR3 is 12 residues long. The germline V gene encodes CDR1 LGHNA and CDR2 YNFKEQ. CDR3 in DNA: TGTGCCAGCAGCCAAGTTCCATACGAGCAGTACTTC. Protein sequence: CASSQVPYEQYF.

The gene calls are TRBV28 and TRBJ1-1; 8 bases fit TRBD1. V dropped 4 bases and J dropped 2; count of bases not matched to a gene: 6. There are 15 residues in the CDR3. Germline V gene sequence: CDR1 MDHEN, CDR2 SYDVKM. For the CDR3, the DNA is TGTGCCAGCAGTTCCCCCGGGACAGGTAACACTGAAGCTTTCTTT. Translating it yields CASSSPGTGNTEAFF.